The next 17 T cell receptor beta chains were all read from a single sample in a study of blood T cell repertoires in COVID-19. Profiled with immunoSEQ multiplex PCR; TCRdb holds only in-frame clones, not every one. The sample gives 150,000 to 200,000 clones, 86% of which show up once; approximately 10% is in the top ten. Sequencing was carried out using peripheral blood. The receptors were sampled from a woman aged 60 to 75 with COVID-19, enrolled during active disease.

The chain carries TRBV7-3 and TRBJ2-3, with 9 bases that match TRBD2. Looked up from germline, CDR1 is SGHTA and CDR2 is FQGTGA. The junction had 11 bases not matched to a gene; V was cut back by 5 bases and J by 5 bases. The length of the CDR3 is 16 residues. The CDR3, as DNA: TGTGCCAGCAGCGAACCTCTAGCGGGGATACTAGATACGCAGTATTTT. This codes for CASSEPLAGILDTQYF.

This chain joins TRBV19 and TRBJ1-4, with D perhaps TRBD1 (5 bases). CDR3 length: 14 amino acids. The V end lost 2 bases, the J end lost 3 bases, and 7 bases lay between the germline ends. The germline CDR1 and CDR2 sequences are LNHDA and SQIVND (reference sequence). CDR3 nucleotides: TGTGCCAGTAGTATAAAGGGGTCTAATGAAAAACTGTTTTTT. This encodes CASSIKGSNEKLFF. Together with reference TRBV19 and TRBJ1-4, the CDR3 gives the full variable domain: DGGITQSPKYLFRKEGQNVTLSCEQNLNHDAMYWYRQDPGQGLRLIYYSQIVNDFQKGDIAEGYSVSREKKESFPLTVTSAQKNPTAFYLCASSIKGSNEKLFFGSGTQLSVL.

The chain links TRBV7-3 to TRBJ1-1; possibly TRBD1 for D (5 bases). This CDR3 has 13 amino acids. Per the germline V gene, CDR1 is SGHTA and CDR2 is FQGTGA. V lost 5 bases to trimming and J lost 5 bases, with 12 bases between them. The CDR3 here is CASSIYQGTEAFF. The CDR3 DNA follows: TGTGCCAGCAGCATATACCAGGGAACTGAAGCTTTCTTT.

The rearrangement uses TRBV5-1 and TRBJ2-1; TRBD2 aligns across 7 bases. The CDR3 covers 16 residues. Germline loops: CDR1 SGHRS, CDR2 YFSETQ. V lost 2 bases to trimming and J lost 2 bases; unmatched junction nucleotides: 7. Here the CDR3 DNA reads TGCGCCAGCAGCTTAGTGGCGGGAGTCACCTACAATGAGCAGTTCTTC. Translated: CASSLVAGVTYNEQFF. The full variable domain, completed using reference TRBV5-1 and TRBJ2-1, is KAGVTQTPRYLIKTRGQQVTLSCSPISGHRSVSWYQQTPGQGLQFLFEYFSETQRNKGNFPGRFSGRQFSNSRSEMNVSTLELGDSALYLCASSLVAGVTYNEQFFGPGTRLTVL.

V and J are TRBV7-2 and TRBJ1-2; D gene unclear. The germline CDR1 and CDR2 sequences are SGHTA and FQGNSA. Deletions cut 2 bases from V and 1 base from J, with 5 bases between. This CDR3 comprises 13 residues. The CDR3 region has the DNA TGTGCCAGCAGCTTACCCCTTAACTATGGCTACACCTTC. This sequence encodes CASSLPLNYGYTF.

Only one count was recorded for this clone. The chain combines TRBV9 with TRBJ2-5, with 13 bases lining up with TRBD2. V lost 3 bases and J lost 2; bases outside the gene matches: 1. The CDR3 extends over 15 amino acids. Germline V gene lookup returns CDR1 SGDLS and CDR2 YYNGEE. For the CDR3, the DNA is TGTGCCAGCAGCGAGGGACTAGCGGGACAAGAGACCCAGTACTTC. It yields the protein CASSEGLAGQETQYF.

The chain uses TRBV3-1 (or the pseudogene TRBV3-2) and TRBJ1-1; D unresolved. The CDR3 length is 16 residues. Germline V gene lookup returns CDR1 LGHDT and CDR2 YNNKEL (reference sequence). V was trimmed by 1 base and J by 2 bases, leaving 14 bases between them. The CDR3 protein is CASSQGTSGGNTEAFF. As DNA, the CDR3 is TGTGCCAGCAGCCAAGGGACTTCGGGAGGAAACACTGAAGCTTTCTTT.

V usage is TRBV12-3 or TRBV12-4 and J usage is TRBJ1-2; 7 bases map to TRBD1. Losses at the gene ends were 3 bases for V and 4 bases for J; bases not matched to a gene: 2. The CDR3 loop spans 13 amino acids. CDR3 in DNA: TGTGCCAGCAGTTTGAGGGACAGCTATGGCTACACCTTC. Translating it yields CASSLRDSYGYTF.

The rearrangement links TRBV4-2 to TRBJ2-7; a weak D match, TRBD1 (6 bases). The CDR3 loop spans 14 amino acids. The V gene's germline CDR1 is LGHNA and CDR2 YNFKEQ. The V end was cut by 1 base, the J end by 2 bases, with 9 bases between. Here the CDR3 DNA reads TGTGCCAGCAGCCAAGTCCGGACAGCCTACGAGCAGTACTTC. It translates to CASSQVRTAYEQYF.

This clone came up once. This rearrangement joins TRBV19 to TRBJ1-1, with 8 bases matching TRBD1. The V gene end was trimmed by 7 bases and the J gene end by 2 bases; junction bases not matched to a gene: 15. Germline assignment: CDR1 LNHDA and CDR2 SQIVND (reference sequence). This CDR3 is 17 amino acids long. CDR3 sequence (DNA): TGTGCCAGTAAGGCGTCTGGGACAGGCCACATTAACACTGAAGCTTTCTTT. Translation gives CASKASGTGHINTEAFF.

The rearrangement uses TRBV18 and TRBJ1-1, with D hard to call. The ends were cut back, 3 bases at V and 0 bases at J, with 5 bases in the middle. The CDR3 contains 13 residues. Germline V lookup: CDR1 KGHSH, CDR2 LQKENI. The CDR3 DNA is TGTGCCAGCTCACCGGGCATGAACACTGAAGCTTTCTTT. Its protein is CASSPGMNTEAFF.

The rearrangement links TRBV24-1 to TRBJ2-1, with D possibly being TRBD2 (6 bases). This CDR3 contains 14 residues. CDR1 and CDR2 from the germline V gene are KGHDR and SFDVKD. Trimming cost V 3 bases and J 8 bases, with 13 bases left between them. CDR3: CATSDRLDGYEQFF. For the CDR3, the DNA is TGTGCCACCAGTGATAGACTAGATGGATATGAGCAGTTCTTC.

This sequence joins TRBV19 and TRBJ1-5, with TRBD1 as a possible D gene (5 bases). This CDR3 is built from 14 residues. The germline V gene encodes CDR1 LNHDA and CDR2 SQIVND (reference sequence). The V end lost 5 bases, the J end lost 0 bases, and 8 bases lay between the germline ends. In nucleotides, the CDR3 is TGTGCCAGTAGTTCAGGGAATAGCAATCAGCCCCAGCATTTT. Amino acids: CASSSGNSNQPQHF.

Concerning this clone: Other nucleotide sequences in the sample specify the same CDR3. This chain joins TRBV30 and TRBJ1-5; weak D call: TRBD1 (6 bases). V was cut by 0 bases and J by 7 bases, with 10 bases left in between. Germline V gives CDR1 GTSNPN, CDR2 SVGIG (reference sequence). The CDR3 length is 13 residues. CDR3 nucleotides: TGTGCCTGGAGTGTACAGGGTGGGCAGCCCCAGCATTTT. Protein product: CAWSVQGGQPQHF.

The V call is TRBV19, the J call TRBJ1-1; unclear D gene. This CDR3 region has 13 residues. With 7 bases removed from V and 5 bases from J, the gap between germline ends came to 14 bases. Germline V gene lookup returns CDR1 LNHDA and CDR2 SQIVND (reference sequence). CDR3 loop: CASKAGFRTEAFF. The DNA of the CDR3 is TGTGCCAGTAAGGCCGGGTTTAGAACTGAAGCTTTCTTT.

The chain joins TRBV11-2 to TRBJ2-7; TRBD1 agrees at 7 bases. V trimming: 5 bases; J trimming: 2 bases; junction bases outside the gene matches: 3. Germline values: CDR1 SGHAT, CDR2 FQNNGV. The CDR3 is 13 amino acids. CDR3 protein: CASSLGQPYEQYF. The CDR3, as DNA: TGTGCCAGCAGCCTGGGACAGCCCTACGAGCAGTACTTC.

This rearrangement joins TRBV19 to TRBJ1-5; the D is unclear. The CDR3 extends over 17 amino acids. Per germline, CDR1 LNHDA and CDR2 SQIVND (reference sequence). The germline V and J ends were trimmed by 0 bases and 7 bases, with 19 bases remaining between them. CDR3 amino acids: CASSIEGQVARLQPQHF. DNA for the CDR3: TGTGCCAGTAGTATAGAGGGCCAGGTGGCGCGTCTGCAGCCCCAGCATTTT.